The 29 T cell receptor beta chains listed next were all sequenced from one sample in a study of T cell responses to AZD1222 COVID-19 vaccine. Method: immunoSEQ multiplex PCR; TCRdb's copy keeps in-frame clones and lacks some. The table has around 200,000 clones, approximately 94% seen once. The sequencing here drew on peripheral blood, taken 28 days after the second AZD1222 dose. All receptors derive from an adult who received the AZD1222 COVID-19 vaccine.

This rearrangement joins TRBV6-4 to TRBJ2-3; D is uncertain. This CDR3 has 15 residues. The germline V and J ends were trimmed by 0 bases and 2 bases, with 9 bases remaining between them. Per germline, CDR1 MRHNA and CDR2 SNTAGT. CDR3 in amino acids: CASSDSPTDTDTQYF. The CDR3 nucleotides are TGTGCCAGCAGTGACTCCCCGACCGACACAGATACGCAGTATTTT.

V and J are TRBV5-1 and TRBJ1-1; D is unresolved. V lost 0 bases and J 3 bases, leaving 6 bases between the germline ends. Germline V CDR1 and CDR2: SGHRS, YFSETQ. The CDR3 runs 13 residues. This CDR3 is CASSLAGDTEAFF. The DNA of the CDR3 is TGCGCCAGCAGCTTGGCCGGGGACACTGAAGCTTTCTTT.

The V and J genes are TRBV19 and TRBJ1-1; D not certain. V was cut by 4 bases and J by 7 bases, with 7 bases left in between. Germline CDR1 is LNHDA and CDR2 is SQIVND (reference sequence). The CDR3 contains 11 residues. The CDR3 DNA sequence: TGTGCCAGTAGTAGTTACGGTGAAGCTTTCTTT. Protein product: CASSSYGEAFF.

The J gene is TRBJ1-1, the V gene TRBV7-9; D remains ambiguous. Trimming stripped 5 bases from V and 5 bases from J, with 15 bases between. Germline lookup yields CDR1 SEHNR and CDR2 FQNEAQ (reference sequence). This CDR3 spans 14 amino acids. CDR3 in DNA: TGTGCCAGCAGCCTACCAGGACTCCCAACTGAAGCTTTCTTT. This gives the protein CASSLPGLPTEAFF.

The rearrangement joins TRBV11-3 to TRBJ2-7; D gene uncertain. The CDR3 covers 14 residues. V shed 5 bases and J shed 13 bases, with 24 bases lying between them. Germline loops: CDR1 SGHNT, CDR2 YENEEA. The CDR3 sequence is CASSPSRAGSLVYF. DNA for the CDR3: TGTGCCAGCAGCCCATCCCGGGCAGGCTCGTTGGTTTACTTC. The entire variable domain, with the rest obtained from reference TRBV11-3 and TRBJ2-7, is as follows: EAGVVQSPRYKIIEKKQPVAFWCNPISGHNTLYWYLQNLGQGPELLIRYENEEAVDDSQLPKDRFSAERLKGVDSTLKIQPAELGDSAVYLCASSPSRAGSLVYFGPGTRLTVT.

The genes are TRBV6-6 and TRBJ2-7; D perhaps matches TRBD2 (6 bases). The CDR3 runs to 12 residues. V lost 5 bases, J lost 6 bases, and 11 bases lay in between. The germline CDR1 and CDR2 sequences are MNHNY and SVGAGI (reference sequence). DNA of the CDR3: TGTGCCAGCAGTGGCACGCGGGGCGAGCAGTACTTC. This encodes CASSGTRGEQYF.

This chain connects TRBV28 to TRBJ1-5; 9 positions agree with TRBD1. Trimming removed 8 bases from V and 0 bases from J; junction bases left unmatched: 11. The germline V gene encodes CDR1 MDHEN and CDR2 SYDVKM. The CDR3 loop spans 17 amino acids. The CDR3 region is CASGRAGTGFSNQPQHF. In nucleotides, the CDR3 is TGTGCCAGCGGCCGCGCCGGGACAGGGTTTAGCAATCAGCCCCAGCATTTT.

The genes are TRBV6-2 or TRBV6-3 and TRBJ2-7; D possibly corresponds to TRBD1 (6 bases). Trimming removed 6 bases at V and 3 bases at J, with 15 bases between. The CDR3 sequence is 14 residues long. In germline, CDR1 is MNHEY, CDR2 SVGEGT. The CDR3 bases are TGTGCCAGCAGCCGTTACAGGGTTCTCTACGAGCAGTACTTC. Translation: CASSRYRVLYEQYF.

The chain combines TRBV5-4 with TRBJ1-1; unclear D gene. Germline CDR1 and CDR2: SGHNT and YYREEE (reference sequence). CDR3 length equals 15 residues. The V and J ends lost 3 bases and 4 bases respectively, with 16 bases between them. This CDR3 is CASSSPNSGGTEAFF. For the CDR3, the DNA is TGTGCCAGCAGCTCCCCCAACTCAGGCGGCACTGAAGCTTTCTTT.

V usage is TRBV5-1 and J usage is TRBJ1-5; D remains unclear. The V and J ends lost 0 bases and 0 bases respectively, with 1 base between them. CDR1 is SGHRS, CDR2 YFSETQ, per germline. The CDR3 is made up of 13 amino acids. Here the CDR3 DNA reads TGCGCCAGCAGCTTGGCTAGCAATCAGCCCCAGCATTTT. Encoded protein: CASSLASNQPQHF.

CDR3 bases: TGTGCCAGCAGTTACTTTAGGACAGGGAGCAACTATGGCTACACCTTC. Its protein product is CASSYFRTGSNYGYTF. This chain joins TRBV6-6 and TRBJ1-2, with 8 positions matching TRBD1. In germline, CDR1 is MNHNY, CDR2 SVGAGI (reference sequence). The CDR3 covers 16 residues. The J segment lost 2 bases and the V segment lost 1 base, leaving 6 bases of the junction unmatched.

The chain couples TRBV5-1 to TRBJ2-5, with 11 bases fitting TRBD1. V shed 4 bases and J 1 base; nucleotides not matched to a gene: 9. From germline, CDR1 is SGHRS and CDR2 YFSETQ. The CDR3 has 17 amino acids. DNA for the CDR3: TGCGCCAGCAGCCCGGGACAGGGGGGGGCCCCCCAAGAGACCCAGTACTTC. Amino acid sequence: CASSPGQGGAPQETQYF.

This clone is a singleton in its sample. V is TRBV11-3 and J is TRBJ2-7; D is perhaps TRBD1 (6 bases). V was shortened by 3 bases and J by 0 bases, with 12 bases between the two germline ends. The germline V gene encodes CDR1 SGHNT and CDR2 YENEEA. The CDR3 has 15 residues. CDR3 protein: CASSFSQGSSYEQYF. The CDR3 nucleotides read TGTGCCAGCAGCTTCTCCCAGGGGAGCTCCTACGAGCAGTACTTC.

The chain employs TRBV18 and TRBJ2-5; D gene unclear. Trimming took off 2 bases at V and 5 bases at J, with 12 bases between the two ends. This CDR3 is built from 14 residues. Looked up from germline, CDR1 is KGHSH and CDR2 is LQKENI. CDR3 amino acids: CASSPRQASETQYF. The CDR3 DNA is TGTGCCAGCTCACCAAGGCAGGCGTCGGAGACCCAGTACTTC.

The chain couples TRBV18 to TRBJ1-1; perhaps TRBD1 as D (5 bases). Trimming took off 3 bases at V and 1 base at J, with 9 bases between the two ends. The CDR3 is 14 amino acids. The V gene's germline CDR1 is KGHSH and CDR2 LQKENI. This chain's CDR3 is CASSPRQGNTEAFF. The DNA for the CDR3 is TGTGCCAGCTCACCGAGGCAGGGGAACACTGAAGCTTTCTTT. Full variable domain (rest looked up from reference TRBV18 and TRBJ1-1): NAGVMQNPRHLVRRRGQEARLRCSPMKGHSHVYWYRQLPEEGLKFMVYLQKENIIDESGMPKERFSAEFPKEGPSILRIQQVVRGDSAAYFCASSPRQGNTEAFFGQGTRLTVV.

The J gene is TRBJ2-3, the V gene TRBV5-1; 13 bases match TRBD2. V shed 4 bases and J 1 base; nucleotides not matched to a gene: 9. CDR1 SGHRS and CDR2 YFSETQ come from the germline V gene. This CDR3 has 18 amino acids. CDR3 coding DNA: TGCGCCAGCAGCGTAACTAGCGGGAGGGCCTCTGGCACAGATACGCAGTATTTT. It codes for CASSVTSGRASGTDTQYF.

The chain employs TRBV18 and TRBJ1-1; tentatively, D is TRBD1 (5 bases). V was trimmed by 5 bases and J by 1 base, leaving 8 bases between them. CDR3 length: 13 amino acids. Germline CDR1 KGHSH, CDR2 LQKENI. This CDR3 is CASSRGQNTEAFF. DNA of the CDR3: TGTGCCAGCTCAAGAGGACAGAACACTGAAGCTTTCTTT. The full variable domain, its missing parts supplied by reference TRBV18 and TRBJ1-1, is NAGVMQNPRHLVRRRGQEARLRCSPMKGHSHVYWYRQLPEEGLKFMVYLQKENIIDESGMPKERFSAEFPKEGPSILRIQQVVRGDSAAYFCASSRGQNTEAFFGQGTRLTVV.

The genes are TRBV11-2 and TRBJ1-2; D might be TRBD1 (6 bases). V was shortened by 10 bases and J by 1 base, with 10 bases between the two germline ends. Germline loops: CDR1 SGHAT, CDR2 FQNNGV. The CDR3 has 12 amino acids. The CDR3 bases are TGTGCCACCCCGGACAGTAACTATGGCTACACCTTC. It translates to CATPDSNYGYTF.

As DNA, the CDR3 is TGTGCCAGTCGAAAGGCCCTCACAGATACGCAGTATTTT. Protein product: CASRKALTDTQYF. The chain is built from TRBV19 and TRBJ2-3, with D hard to call. The CDR3 sequence is 13 residues long. Germline V gene sequence: CDR1 LNHDA, CDR2 SQIVND (reference sequence). The V end was cut by 8 bases, the J end by 2 bases, with 11 bases between.

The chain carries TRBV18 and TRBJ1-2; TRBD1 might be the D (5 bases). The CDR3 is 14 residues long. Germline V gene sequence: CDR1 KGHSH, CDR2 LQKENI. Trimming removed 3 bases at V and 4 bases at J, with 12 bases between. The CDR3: CASSPTGEGYGYTF. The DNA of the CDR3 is TGTGCCAGCTCACCGACGGGGGAAGGCTATGGCTACACCTTC. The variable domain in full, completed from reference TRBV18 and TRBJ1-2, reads NAGVMQNPRHLVRRRGQEARLRCSPMKGHSHVYWYRQLPEEGLKFMVYLQKENIIDESGMPKERFSAEFPKEGPSILRIQQVVRGDSAAYFCASSPTGEGYGYTFGSGTRLTVV.

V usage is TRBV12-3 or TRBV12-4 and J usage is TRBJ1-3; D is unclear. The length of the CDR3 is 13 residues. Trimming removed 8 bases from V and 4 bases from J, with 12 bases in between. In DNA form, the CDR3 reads TGTGCCAGCCGCTCCGCCGGCGGAAACACCATATATTTT. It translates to CASRSAGGNTIYF.

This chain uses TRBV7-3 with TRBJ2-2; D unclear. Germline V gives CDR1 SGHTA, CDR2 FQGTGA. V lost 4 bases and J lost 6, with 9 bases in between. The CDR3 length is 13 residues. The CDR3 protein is CASSSTTSGELFF. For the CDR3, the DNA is TGTGCCAGCAGCTCGACAACCTCCGGGGAGCTGTTTTTT.

CDR3 in DNA: TGTGCCAGCCGGGGGAGCGAGGGTGAGCAGTTCTTC. Protein: CASRGSEGEQFF. The gene calls are TRBV6-4 and TRBJ2-1, with D perhaps TRBD2 (6 bases). Trimming stripped 8 bases from V and 9 bases from J, with 14 bases between. Per the germline V gene, CDR1 is MRHNA and CDR2 is SNTAGT. The CDR3 has 12 amino acids.

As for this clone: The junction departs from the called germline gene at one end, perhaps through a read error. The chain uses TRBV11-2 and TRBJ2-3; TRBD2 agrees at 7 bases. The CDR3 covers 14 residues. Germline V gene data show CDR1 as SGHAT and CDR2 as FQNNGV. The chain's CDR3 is CASSLGFSGAELHF. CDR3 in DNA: TGTGCCAGCAGCTTAGGGTTCAGCGGGGCAGAACTTCATTTT.

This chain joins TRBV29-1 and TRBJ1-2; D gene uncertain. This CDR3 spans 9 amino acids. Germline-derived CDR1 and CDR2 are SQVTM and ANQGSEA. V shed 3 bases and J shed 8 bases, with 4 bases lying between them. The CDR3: CSVDRGYTF. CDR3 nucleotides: TGCAGCGTTGATCGGGGCTACACCTTC.

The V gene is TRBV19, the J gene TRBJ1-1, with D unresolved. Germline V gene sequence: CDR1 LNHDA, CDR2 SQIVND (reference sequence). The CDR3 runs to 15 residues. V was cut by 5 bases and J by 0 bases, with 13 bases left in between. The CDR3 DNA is TGTGCCAGTAGTCCCACCGGGAGCCTGAACACTGAAGCTTTCTTT. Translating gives CASSPTGSLNTEAFF.

DNA for the CDR3: TGTGCCAGCAGCTCCGGGGGGGCTAACAATCAGCCCCAGCATTTT. It is translated as CASSSGGANNQPQHF. V and J are TRBV28 and TRBJ1-5, with TRBD1 as a possible D gene (6 bases). Germline-derived CDR1 and CDR2 are MDHEN and SYDVKM. CDR3 size: 15 residues. V was pared by 6 bases and J by 3 bases, with 15 bases between.

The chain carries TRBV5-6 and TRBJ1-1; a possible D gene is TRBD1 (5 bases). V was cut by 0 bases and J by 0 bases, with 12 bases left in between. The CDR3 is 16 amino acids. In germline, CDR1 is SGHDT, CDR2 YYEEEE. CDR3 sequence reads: CASSLVAGYVNTEAFF. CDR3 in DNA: TGTGCCAGCAGCTTGGTGGCAGGGTATGTGAACACTGAAGCTTTCTTT. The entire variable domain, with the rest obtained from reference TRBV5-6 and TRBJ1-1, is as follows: DAGVTQSPTHLIKTRGQQVTLRCSPKSGHDTVSWYQQALGQGPQFIFQYYEEEERQRGNFPDRFSGHQFPNYSSELNVNALLLGDSALYLCASSLVAGYVNTEAFFGQGTRLTVV.

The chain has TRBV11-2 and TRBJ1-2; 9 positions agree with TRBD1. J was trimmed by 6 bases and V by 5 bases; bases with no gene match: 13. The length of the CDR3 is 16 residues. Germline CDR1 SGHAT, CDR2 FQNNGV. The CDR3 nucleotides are TGTGCCAGCAGCCCCCGGCCGGGACAGGGAGAACATGGCTACACCTTC. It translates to CASSPRPGQGEHGYTF.